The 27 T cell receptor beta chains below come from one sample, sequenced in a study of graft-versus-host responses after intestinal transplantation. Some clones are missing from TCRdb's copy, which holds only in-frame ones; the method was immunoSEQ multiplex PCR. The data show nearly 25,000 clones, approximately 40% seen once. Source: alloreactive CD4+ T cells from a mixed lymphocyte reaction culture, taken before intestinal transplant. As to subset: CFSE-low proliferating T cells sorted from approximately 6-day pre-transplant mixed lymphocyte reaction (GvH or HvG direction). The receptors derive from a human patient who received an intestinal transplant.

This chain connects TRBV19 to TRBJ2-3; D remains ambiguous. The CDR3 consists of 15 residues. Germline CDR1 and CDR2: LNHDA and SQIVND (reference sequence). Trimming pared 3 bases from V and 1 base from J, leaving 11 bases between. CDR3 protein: CASSMEARGTDTQYF. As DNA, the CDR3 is TGTGCCAGTAGTATGGAAGCTCGGGGCACAGATACGCAGTATTTT. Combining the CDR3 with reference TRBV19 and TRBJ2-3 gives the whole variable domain DGGITQSPKYLFRKEGQNVTLSCEQNLNHDAMYWYRQDPGQGLRLIYYSQIVNDFQKGDIAEGYSVSREKKESFPLTVTSAQKNPTAFYLCASSMEARGTDTQYFGPGTRLTVL.

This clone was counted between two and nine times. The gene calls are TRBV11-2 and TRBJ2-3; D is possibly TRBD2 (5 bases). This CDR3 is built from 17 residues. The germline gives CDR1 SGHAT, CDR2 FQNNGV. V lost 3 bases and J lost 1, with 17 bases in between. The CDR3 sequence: CASSFRPGWKGTDTQYF. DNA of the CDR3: TGTGCCAGCAGCTTCCGACCGGGGTGGAAGGGCACAGATACGCAGTATTTT.

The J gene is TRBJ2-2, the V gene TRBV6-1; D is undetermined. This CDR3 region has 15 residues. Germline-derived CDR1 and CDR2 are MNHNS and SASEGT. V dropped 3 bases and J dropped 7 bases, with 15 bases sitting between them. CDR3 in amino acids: CASSDPPSLLGELFF. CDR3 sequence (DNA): TGTGCCAGCAGTGACCCACCTAGTCTTCTCGGGGAGCTGTTTTTT.

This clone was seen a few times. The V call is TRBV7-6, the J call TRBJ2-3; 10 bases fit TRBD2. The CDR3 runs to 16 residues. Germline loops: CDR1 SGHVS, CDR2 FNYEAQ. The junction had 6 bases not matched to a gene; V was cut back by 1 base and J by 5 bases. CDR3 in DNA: TGTGCCAGCAGCTTAGGCAGCGGGGGGGCGGGAGATACGCAGTATTTT. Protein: CASSLGSGGAGDTQYF.

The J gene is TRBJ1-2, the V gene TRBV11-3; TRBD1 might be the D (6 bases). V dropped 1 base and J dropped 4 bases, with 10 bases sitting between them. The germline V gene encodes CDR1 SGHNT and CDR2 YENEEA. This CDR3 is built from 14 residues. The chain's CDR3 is CASSLGGQFYGYTF. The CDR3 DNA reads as TGTGCCAGCAGCTTAGGTGGACAGTTCTATGGCTACACCTTC.

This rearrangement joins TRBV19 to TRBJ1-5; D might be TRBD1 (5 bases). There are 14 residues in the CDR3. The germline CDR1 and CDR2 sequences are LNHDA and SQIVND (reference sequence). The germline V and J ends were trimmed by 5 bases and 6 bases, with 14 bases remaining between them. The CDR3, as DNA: TGTGCCAGTAGTCGGGCCAGGGAACGTCAGCCCCAGCATTTT. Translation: CASSRARERQPQHF.

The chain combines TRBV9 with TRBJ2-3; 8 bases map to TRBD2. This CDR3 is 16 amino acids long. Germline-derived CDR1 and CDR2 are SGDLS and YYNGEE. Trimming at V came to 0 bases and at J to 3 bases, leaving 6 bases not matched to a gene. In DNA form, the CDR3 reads TGTGCCAGCAGCGTAGACGGCGGGGGGCGGACAGATACGCAGTATTTT. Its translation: CASSVDGGGRTDTQYF.

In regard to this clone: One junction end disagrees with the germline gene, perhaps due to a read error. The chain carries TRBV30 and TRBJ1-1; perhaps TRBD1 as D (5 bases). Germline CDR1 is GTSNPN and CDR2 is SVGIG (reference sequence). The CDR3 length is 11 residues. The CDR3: CAWSPGRGTYF. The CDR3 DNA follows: TGTGCCTGGAGTCCGGGACGAGGGACTTACTTT.

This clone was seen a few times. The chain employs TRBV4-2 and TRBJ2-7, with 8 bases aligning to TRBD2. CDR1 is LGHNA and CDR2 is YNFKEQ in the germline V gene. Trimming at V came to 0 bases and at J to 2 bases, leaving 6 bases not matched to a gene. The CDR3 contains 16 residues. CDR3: CASSQDRRREAYEQYF. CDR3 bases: TGTGCCAGCAGCCAAGATAGGAGGCGGGAGGCCTACGAGCAGTACTTC.

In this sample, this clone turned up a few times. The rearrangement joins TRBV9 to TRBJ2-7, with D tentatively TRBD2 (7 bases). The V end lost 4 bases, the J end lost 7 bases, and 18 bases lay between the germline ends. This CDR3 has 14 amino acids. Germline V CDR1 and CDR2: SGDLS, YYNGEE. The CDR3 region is CASSRGGGNVEQYF. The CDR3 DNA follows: TGTGCCAGCAGCCGGGGAGGGGGTAATGTGGAGCAGTACTTC.

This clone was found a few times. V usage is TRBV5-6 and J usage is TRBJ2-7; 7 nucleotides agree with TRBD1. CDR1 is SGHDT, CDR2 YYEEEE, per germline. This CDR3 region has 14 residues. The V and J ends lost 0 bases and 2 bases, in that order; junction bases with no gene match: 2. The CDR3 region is CASSLGDSTYEQYF. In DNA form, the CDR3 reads TGTGCCAGCAGCTTGGGGGACAGTACCTACGAGCAGTACTTC.

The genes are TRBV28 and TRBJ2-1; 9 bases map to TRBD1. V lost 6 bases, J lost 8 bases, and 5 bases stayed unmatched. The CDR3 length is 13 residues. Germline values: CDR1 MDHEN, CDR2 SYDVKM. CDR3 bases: TGTGCCAGCAGGGGACAGGGAAGATATGAGCAGTTCTTC. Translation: CASRGQGRYEQFF.

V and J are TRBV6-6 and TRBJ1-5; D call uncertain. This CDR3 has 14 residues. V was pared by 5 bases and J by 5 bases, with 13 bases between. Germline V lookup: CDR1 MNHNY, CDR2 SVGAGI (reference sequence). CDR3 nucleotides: TGTGCCAGCAGTCAGACCTTTCGGGATCAGCCCCAGCATTTT. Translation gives CASSQTFRDQPQHF.

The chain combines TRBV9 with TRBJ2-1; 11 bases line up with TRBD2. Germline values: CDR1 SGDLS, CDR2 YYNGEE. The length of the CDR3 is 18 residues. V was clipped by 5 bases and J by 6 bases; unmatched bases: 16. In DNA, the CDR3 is TGTGCCAGCAGTAAAGATCCGGGACTAGCGGCCCCCCCCAATGAGCAGTTCTTC. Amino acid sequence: CASSKDPGLAAPPNEQFF.

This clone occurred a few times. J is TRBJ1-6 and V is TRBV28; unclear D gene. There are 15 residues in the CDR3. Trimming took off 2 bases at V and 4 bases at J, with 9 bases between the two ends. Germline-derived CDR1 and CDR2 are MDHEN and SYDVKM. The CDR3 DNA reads TGTGCCAGCAGTTTAGGTGGAGTTTATAATTCACCCCTCCACTTT. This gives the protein CASSLGGVYNSPLHF. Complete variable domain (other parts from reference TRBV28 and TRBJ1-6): DVKVTQSSRYLVKRTGEKVFLECVQDMDHENMFWYRQDPGLGLRLIYFSYDVKMKEKGDIPEGYSVSREKKERFSLILESASTNQTSMYLCASSLGGVYNSPLHFGNGTRLTVT.

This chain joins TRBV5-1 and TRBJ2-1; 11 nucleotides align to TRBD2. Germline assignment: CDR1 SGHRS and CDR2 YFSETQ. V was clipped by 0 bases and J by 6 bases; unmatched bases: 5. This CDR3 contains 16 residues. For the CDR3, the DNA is TGCGCCAGCAGCTTGGTTTTAGCGGGAGGGCGCAATGAGCAGTTCTTC. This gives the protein CASSLVLAGGRNEQFF.

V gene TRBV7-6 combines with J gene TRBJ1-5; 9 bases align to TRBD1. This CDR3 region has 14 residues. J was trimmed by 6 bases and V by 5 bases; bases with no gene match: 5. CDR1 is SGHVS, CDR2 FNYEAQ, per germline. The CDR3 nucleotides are TGTGCCAGCAGCCCGGGACAGGGAGGTCAGCCCCAGCATTTT. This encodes CASSPGQGGQPQHF.

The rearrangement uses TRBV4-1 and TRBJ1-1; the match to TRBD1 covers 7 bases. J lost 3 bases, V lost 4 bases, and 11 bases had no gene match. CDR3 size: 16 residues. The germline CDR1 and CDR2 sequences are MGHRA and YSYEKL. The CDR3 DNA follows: TGCGCCAGCAGCCCTCGAGAGGGGGCTTATTACACTGAAGCTTTCTTT. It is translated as CASSPREGAYYTEAFF.

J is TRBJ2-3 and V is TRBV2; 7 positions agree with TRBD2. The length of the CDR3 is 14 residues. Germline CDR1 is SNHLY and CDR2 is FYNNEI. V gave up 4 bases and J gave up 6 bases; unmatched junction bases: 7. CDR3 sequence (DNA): TGTGCCAGCAGTGGGGAGGGGAGGCGGGATACGCAGTATTTT. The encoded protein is CASSGEGRRDTQYF.

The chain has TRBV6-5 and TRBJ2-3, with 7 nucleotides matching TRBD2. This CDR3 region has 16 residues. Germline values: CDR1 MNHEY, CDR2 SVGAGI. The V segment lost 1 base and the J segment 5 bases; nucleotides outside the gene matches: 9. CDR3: CASSYLASGGEDTQYF. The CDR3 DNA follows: TGTGCCAGCAGTTACTTGGCTAGCGGCGGGGAAGATACGCAGTATTTT.

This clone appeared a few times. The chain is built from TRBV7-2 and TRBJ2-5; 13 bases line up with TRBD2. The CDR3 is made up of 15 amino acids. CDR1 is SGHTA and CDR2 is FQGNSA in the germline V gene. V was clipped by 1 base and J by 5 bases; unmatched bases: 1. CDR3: CASSLETSGRETQYF. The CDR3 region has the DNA TGTGCCAGCAGCTTAGAGACTAGCGGGAGGGAGACCCAGTACTTC.

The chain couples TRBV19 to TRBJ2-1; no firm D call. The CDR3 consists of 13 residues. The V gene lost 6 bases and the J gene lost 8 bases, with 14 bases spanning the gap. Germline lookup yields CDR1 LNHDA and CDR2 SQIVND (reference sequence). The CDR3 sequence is CASSHPPRHEQFF. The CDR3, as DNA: TGTGCCAGTAGCCACCCCCCTAGGCATGAGCAGTTCTTC.

The CDR3 loop is CASSYPGRGEAFF. The CDR3 nucleotides are TGTGCCAGCAGTTACCCCGGACGGGGAGAAGCTTTCTTT. The rearrangement links TRBV6-5 to TRBJ1-1; no clear D. Per the germline V gene, CDR1 is MNHEY and CDR2 is SVGAGI. CDR3 length: 13 residues. Between the trimmed V and J ends, which lost 2 bases and 8 bases, there was a span of 12 bases.

The CDR3 is CASSVGQGSNQPQHF. The CDR3 nucleotides read TGTGCCAGCAGCGTAGGACAGGGGAGCAATCAGCCCCAGCATTTT. The chain links TRBV9 to TRBJ1-5; TRBD1 agrees at 8 bases. Trimming at V came to 0 bases and at J to 1 base, leaving 0 bases not matched to a gene. CDR3 size: 15 residues. The V gene's germline CDR1 is SGDLS and CDR2 YYNGEE.

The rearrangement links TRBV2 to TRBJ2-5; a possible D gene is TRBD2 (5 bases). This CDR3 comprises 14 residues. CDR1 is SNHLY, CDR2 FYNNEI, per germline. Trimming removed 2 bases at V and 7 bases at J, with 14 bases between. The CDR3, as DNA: TGTGCCAGCAGTGAAATGCTAGCTAAAGGGACCCAGTACTTC. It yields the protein CASSEMLAKGTQYF.

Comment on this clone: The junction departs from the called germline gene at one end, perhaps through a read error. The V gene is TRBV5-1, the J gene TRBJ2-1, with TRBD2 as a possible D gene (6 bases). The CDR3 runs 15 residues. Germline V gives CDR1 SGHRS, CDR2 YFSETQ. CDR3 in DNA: TGCGCCAGCAGCTTGGACGGGAGCTCCTGCAATGAGCAGTTCTTC. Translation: CASSLDGSSCNEQFF.

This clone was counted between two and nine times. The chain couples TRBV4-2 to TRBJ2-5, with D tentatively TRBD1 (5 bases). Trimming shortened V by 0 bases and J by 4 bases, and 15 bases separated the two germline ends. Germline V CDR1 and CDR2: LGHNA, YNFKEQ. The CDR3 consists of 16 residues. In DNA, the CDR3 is TGTGCCAGCAGCCAAGATTTGGGGCGACCCGGAGAGACCCAGTACTTC. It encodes CASSQDLGRPGETQYF.